One T cell receptor (beta chain) is described in this entry. No antigen is known for it. The sample belongs to a study of T cell responses to AZD1222 COVID-19 vaccine. Turning to the study itself: Second-dose recipients at about 4 or about 12 weeks were treated as one pooled group. Overall study results and limits: An increase in Spike-specific TCR breadth and depth was observed after two AZD1222 doses. Females made up more of the donors, who were largely white British, and clonal diversity may have come out too low. Repertoire collection took place solely once the T cell response had peaked.

Profiled with immunoSEQ multiplex PCR; TCRdb holds only in-frame clones, not every one. The table shows 75,000 to 100,000 clones, with around 89% occurring only once. The V gene's germline CDR1 is MNHEY and CDR2 SMNVEV (reference sequence). Trimming shortened V by 6 bases and J by 1 base, and 17 bases separated the two germline ends. CDR3 length: 16 amino acids. The rearrangement joins TRBV27 to TRBJ2-3; possible D gene TRBD2, 5 bases. The input for sequencing was peripheral blood, taken on day 0 of AZD1222 vaccination. This clonotype was obtained from an adult in good health. The CDR3 DNA follows: TGTGCCAGCAGCTCTCGAGCGGAGAGGCGCACAGATACGCAGTATTTT. Translating gives CASSSRAERRTDTQYF.